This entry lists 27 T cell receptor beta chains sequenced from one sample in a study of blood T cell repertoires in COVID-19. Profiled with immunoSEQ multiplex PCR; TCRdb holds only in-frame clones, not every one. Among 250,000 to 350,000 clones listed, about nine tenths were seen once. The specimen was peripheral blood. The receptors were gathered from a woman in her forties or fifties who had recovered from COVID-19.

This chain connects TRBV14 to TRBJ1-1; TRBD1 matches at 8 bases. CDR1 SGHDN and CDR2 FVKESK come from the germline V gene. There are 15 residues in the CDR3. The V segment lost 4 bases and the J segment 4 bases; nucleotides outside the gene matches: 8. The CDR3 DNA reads TGTGCCAGCAGCCCCCGACAGGGGTGGACCACTGAAGCTTTCTTT. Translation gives CASSPRQGWTTEAFF. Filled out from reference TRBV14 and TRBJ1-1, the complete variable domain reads EAGVTQFPSHSVIEKGQTVTLRCDPISGHDNLYWYRRVMGKEIKFLLHFVKESKQDESGMPNNRFLAERTGGTYSTLKVQPAELEDSGVYFCASSPRQGWTTEAFFGQGTRLTVV.

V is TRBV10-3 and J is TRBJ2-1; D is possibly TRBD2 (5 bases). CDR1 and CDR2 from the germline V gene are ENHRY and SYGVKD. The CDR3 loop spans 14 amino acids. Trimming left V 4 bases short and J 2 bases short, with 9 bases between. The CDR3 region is CAISAAETYNEQFF. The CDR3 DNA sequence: TGTGCCATCAGTGCAGCGGAGACCTACAATGAGCAGTTCTTC.

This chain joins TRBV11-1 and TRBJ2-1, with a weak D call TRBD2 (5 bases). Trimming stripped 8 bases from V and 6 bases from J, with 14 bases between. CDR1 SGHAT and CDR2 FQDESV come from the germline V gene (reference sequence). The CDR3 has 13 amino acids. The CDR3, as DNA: TGTGCCAGCGCTCGGTCAGGACTCAATGAGCAGTTCTTC. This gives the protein CASARSGLNEQFF.

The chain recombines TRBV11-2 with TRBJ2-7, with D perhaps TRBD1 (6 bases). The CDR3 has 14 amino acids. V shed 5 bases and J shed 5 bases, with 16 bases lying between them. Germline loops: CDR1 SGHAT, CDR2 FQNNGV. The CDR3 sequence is CASSLSRGSHEQYF. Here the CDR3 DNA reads TGTGCCAGCAGCCTATCCAGGGGTTCCCACGAGCAGTACTTC.

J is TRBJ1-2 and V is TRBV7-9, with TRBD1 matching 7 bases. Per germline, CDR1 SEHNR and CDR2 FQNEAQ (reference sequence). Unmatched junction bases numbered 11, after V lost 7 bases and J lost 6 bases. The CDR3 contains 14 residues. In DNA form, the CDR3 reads TGTGCCAGCACCAGACAGGGTGTAGTGGATGGCTACACCTTC. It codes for CASTRQGVVDGYTF.

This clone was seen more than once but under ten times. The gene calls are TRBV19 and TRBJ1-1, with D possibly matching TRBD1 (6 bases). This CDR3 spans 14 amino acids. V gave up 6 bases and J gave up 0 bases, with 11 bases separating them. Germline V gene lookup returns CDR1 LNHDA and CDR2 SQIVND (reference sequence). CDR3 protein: CASRPRGLNTEAFF. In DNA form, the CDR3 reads TGTGCCAGTAGGCCCAGGGGCCTGAACACTGAAGCTTTCTTT.

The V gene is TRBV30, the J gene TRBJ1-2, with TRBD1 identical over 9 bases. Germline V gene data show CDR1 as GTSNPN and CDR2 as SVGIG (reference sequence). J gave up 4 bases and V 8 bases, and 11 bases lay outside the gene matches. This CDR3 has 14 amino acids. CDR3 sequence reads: CAGNRDRVGYGYTF. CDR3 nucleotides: TGTGCCGGAAACCGGGACAGGGTCGGCTATGGCTACACCTTC.

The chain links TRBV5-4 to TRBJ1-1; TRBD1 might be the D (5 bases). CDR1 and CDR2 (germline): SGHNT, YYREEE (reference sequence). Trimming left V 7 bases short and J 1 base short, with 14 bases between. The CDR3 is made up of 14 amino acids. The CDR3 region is CASLKRGGNTEAFF. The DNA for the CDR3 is TGTGCCAGCTTGAAACGGGGGGGGAACACTGAAGCTTTCTTT.

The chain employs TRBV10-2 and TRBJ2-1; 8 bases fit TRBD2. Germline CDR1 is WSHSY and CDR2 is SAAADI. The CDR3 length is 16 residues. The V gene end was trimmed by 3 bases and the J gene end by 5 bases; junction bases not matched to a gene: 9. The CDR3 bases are TGCGCCAGCAGTGAACTTGGGGGCGGGAGGCACAATGAGCAGTTCTTC. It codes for CASSELGGGRHNEQFF.

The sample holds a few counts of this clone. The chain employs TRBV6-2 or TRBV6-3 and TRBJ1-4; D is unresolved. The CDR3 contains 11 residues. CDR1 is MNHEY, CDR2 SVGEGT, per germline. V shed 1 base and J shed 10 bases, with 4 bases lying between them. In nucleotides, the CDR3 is TGTGCCAGCAGTTACTTCGGAAAACTGTTTTTT. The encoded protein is CASSYFGKLFF.

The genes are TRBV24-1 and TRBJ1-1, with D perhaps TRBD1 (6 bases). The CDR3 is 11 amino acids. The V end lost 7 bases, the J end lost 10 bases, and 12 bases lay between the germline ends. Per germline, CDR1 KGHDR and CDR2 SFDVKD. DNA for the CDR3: TGTGCCACCAGCTATCAGGGGAGAGCTTTCTTT. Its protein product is CATSYQGRAFF.

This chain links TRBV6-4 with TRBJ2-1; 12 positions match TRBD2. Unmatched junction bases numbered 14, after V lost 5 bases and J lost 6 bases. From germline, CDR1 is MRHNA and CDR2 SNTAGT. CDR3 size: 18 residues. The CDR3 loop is CASSNNVLAGGPVNEQFF. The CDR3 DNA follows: TGTGCCAGCAGTAATAACGTTCTAGCGGGAGGGCCGGTCAATGAGCAGTTCTTC.

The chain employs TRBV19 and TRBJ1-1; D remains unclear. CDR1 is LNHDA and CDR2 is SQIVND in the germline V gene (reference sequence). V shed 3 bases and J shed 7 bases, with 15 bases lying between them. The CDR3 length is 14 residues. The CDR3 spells CASSMYAGEGEAFF. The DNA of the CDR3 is TGTGCCAGTAGTATGTATGCGGGTGAGGGTGAAGCTTTCTTT.

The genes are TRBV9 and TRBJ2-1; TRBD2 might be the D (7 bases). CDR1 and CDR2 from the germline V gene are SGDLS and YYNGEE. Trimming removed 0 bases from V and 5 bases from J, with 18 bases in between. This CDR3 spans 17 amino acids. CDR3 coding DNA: TGTGCCAGCAGCGTAGGTCCTGGAGGGGGGGTCGACAATGAGCAGTTCTTC. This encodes CASSVGPGGGVDNEQFF.

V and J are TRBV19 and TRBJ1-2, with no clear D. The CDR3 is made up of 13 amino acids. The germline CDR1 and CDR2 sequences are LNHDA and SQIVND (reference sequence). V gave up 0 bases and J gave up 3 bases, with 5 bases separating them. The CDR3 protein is CASSIDLDYGYTF. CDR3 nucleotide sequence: TGTGCCAGTAGTATAGATTTAGACTATGGCTACACCTTC.

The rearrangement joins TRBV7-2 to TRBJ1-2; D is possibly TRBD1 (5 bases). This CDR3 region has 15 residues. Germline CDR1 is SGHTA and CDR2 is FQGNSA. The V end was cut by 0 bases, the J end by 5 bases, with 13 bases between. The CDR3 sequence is CASSLAEGSGYGYTF. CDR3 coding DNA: TGTGCCAGCAGCTTAGCGGAGGGCTCAGGGTATGGCTACACCTTC.

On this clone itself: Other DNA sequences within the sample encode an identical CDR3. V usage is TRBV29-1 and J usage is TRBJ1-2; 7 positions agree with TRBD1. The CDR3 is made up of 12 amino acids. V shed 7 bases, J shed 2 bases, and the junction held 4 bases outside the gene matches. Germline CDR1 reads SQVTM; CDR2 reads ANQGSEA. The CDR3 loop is CSGETGNYGYTF. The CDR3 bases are TGCAGCGGTGAGACAGGGAACTATGGCTACACCTTC.

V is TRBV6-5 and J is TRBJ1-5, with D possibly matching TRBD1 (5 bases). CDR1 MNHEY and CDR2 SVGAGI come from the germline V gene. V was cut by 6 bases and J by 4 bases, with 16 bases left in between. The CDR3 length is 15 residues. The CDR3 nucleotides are TGTGCCAGCAGCCTGGGGGGACGGATAAATCAGCCCCAGCATTTT. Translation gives CASSLGGRINQPQHF.

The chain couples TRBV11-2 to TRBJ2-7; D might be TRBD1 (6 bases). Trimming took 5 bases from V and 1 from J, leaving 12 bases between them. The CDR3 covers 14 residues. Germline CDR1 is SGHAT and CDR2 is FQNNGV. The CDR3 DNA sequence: TGTGCCAGCAGCCGCTCGGACAGATCCTACGAGCAGTACTTC. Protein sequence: CASSRSDRSYEQYF.

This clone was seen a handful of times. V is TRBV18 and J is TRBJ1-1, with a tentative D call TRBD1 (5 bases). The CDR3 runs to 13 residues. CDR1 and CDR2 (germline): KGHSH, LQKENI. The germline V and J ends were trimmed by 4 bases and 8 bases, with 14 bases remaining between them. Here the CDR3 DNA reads TGTGCCAGCTCACTCTCCGGAGGGGAGGAAGCTTTCTTT. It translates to CASSLSGGEEAFF.

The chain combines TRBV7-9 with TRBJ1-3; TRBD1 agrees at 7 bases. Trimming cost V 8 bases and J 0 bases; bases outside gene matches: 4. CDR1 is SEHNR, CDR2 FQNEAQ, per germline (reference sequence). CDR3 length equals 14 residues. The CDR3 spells CASDRESSGNTIYF. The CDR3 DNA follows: TGTGCCAGCGACAGGGAGAGCTCTGGAAACACCATATATTTT.

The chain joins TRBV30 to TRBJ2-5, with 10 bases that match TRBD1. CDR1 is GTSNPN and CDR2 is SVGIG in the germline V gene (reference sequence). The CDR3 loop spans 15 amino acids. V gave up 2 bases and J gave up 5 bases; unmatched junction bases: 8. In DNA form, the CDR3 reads TGTGCCTGGAGTCCGGGACAGGGGTCGAAGGAGACCCAGTACTTC. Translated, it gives CAWSPGQGSKETQYF.

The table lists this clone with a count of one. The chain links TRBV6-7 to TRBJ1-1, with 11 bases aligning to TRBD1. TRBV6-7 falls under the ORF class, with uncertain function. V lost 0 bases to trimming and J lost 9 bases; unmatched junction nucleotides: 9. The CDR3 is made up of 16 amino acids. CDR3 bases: TGTGCCAGCAGTTACTCGAAGGACAGGGGGCAGAGAAAAGCTTTCTTT. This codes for CASSYSKDRGQRKAFF.

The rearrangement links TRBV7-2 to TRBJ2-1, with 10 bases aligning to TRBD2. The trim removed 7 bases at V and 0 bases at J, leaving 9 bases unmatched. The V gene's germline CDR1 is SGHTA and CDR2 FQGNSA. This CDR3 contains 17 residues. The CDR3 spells CASTRTSGLSSYNEQFF. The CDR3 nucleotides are TGTGCCAGCACCCGGACTAGCGGTTTAAGCTCCTACAATGAGCAGTTCTTC. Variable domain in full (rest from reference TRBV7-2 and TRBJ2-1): GAGVSQSPSNKVTEKGKDVELRCDPISGHTALYWYRQSLGQGLEFLIYFQGNSAPDKSGLPSDRFSAERTGGSVSTLTIQRTQQEDSAVYLCASTRTSGLSSYNEQFFGPGTRLTVL.

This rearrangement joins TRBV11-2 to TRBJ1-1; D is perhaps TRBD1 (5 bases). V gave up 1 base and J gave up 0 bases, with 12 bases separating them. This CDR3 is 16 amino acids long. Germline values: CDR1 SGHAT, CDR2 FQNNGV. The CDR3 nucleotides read TGTGCCAGCAGCTTAGTGATGGGGCAGGTGAACACTGAAGCTTTCTTT. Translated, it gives CASSLVMGQVNTEAFF. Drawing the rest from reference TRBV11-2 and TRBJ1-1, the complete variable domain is EAGVAQSPRYKIIEKRQSVAFWCNPISGHATLYWYQQILGQGPKLLIQFQNNGVVDDSQLPKDRFSAERLKGVDSTLKIQPAKLEDSAVYLCASSLVMGQVNTEAFFGQGTRLTVV.

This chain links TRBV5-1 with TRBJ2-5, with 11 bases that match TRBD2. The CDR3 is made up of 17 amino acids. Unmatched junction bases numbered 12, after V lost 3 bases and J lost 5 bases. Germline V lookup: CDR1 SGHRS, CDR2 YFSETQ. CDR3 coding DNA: TGCGCCAGCAGCTCCGGGGTACTAGCGGGAGAGGTGGAGACCCAGTACTTC. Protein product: CASSSGVLAGEVETQYF.

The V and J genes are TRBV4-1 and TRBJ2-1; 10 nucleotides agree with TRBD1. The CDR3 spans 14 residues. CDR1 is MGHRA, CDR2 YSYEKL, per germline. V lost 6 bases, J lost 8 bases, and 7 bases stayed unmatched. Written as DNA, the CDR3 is TGCGCCAGCAGTCCGGGACAGGGGTACGATGAGCAGTTCTTC. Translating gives CASSPGQGYDEQFF.